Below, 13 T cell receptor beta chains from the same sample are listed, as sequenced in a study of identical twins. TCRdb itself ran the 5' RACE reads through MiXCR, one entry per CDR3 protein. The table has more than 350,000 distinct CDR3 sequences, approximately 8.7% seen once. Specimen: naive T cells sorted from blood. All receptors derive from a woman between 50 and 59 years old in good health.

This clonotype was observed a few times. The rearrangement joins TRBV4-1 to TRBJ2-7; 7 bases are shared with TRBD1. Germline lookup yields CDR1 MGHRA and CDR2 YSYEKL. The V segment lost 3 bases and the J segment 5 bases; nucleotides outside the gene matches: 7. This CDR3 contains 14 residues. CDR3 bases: TGCGCCAGCAGCCAGACAGGGTATCGCGACGAGCAGTACTTC. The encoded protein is CASSQTGYRDEQYF.

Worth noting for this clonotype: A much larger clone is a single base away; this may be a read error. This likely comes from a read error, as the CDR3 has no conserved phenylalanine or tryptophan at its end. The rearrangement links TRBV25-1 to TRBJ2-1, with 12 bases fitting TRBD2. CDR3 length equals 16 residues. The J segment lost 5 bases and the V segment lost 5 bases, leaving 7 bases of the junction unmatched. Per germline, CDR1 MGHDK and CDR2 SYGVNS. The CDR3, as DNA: TGTGCCAGCAGTAACCATAGACTAGCGGGAGACAATGAGCAGTTCTAC. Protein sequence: CASSNHRLAGDNEQFY.

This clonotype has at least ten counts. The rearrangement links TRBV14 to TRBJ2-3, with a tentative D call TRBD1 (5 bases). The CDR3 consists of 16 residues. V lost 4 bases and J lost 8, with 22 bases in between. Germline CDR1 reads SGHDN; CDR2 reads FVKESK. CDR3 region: CASSRIGVQARVTQYF. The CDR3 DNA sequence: TGTGCCAGCAGCCGGATAGGGGTACAGGCTCGGGTTACGCAGTATTTT.

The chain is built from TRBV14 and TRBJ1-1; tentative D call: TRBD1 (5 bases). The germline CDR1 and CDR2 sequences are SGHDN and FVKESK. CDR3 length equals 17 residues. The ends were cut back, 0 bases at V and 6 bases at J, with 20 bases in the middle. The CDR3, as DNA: TGTGCCAGCAGCCAAGAGTACTGGCGGGGGAAGAAGGCTGAAGCTTTCTTT. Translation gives CASSQEYWRGKKAEAFF.

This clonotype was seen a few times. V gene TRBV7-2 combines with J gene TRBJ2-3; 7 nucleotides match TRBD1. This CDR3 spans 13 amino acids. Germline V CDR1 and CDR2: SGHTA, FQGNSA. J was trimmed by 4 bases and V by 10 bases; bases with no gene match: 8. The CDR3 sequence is CAIPLTGPDTQYF. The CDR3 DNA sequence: TGTGCCATCCCCCTGACAGGGCCAGATACGCAGTATTTT.

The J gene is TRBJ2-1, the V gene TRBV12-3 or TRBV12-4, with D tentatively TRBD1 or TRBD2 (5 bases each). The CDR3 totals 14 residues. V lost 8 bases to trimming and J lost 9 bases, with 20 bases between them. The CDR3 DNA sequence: TGTGCCAGCCGAACCTCTCCCTGGGGGAGTGAGCAGTTCTTC. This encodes CASRTSPWGSEQFF.

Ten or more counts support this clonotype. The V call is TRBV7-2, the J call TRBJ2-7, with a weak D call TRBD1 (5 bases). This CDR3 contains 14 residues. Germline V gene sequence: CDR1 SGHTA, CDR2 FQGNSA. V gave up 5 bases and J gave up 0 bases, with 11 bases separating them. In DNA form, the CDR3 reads TGTGCCAGCAGCCGCCAGGGCCTCTCCTACGAGCAGTACTTC. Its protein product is CASSRQGLSYEQYF.

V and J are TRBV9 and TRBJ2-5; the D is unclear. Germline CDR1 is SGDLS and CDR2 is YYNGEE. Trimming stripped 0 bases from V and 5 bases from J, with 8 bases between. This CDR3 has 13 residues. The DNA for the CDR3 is TGTGCCAGCAGCGTAGGGGGAACGGAGACCCAGTACTTC. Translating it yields CASSVGGTETQYF. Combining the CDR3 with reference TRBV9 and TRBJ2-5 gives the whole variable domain DSGVTQTPKHLITATGQRVTLRCSPRSGDLSVYWYQQSLDQGLQFLIQYYNGEERAKGNILERFSAQQFPDLHSELNLSSLELGDSALYFCASSVGGTETQYFGPGTRLLVL.

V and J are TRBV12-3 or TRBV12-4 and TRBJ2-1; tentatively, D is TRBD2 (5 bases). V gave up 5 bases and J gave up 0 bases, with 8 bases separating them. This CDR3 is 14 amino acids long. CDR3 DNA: TGTGCCAGCAGTGGACTTCGCTCCTACAATGAGCAGTTCTTC. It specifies CASSGLRSYNEQFF.

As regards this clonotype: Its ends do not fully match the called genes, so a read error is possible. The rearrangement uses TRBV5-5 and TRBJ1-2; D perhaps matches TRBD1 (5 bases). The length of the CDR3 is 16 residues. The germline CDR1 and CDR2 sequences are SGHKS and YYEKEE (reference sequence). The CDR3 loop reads CASDADPPTGQRGYTF. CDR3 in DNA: TGTGCCAGCGACGCCGATCCTCCTACAGGTCAACGTGGCTACACTTTC.

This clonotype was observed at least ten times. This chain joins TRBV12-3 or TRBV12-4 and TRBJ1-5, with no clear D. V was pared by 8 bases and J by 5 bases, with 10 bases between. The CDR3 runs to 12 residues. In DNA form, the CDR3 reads TGTGCCAGCTCACTTGCGGATCAGCCCCAGCATTTT. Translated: CASSLADQPQHF.

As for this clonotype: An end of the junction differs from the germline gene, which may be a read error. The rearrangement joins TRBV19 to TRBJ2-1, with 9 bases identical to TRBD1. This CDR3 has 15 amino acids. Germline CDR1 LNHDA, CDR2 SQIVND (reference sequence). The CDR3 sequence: CASSIAGQGLDELFF. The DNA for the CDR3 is TGTGCCAGTAGTATAGCGGGACAGGGTTTGGATGAGCTGTTCTTC.

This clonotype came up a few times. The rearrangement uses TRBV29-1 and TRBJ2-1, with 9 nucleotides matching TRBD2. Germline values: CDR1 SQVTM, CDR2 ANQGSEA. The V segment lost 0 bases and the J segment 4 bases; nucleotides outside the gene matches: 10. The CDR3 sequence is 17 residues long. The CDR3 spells CSVEDRLAGEMYNEQFF. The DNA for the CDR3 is TGCAGCGTTGAAGACCGGTTAGCGGGAGAAATGTACAATGAGCAGTTCTTC.